The rows below give T cell receptor beta chains drawn from one sample of a study of PD-L1 blockade in urothelial cancer. TCRdb's copy holds only in-frame clones and misses some; the assay was immunoSEQ multiplex PCR. The repertoire holds about 120,000 clones, with around 89% as singletons. This specimen consisted of PBMCs, obtained around atezolizumab (anti-PD-L1) treatment. The receptors shown here come from a man between 60 and 70 years old with urothelial cancer. Both conserved end residues are part of each CDR3. The D gene is left open where the match is weak. The size of a clone is reported for some rows only, either as once, few or many, or as a class for expanded clones.

abundance	j_gene	len	d_gene	v_gene	CDR3aa	CDR3nt
-	TRBJ1-1	15	TRBD1	TRBV28	CASAETGRGDTEAFF	TGTGCCAGCGCTGAGACAGGGCGAGGGGACACTGAAGCTTTCTTT
-	TRBJ1-1	13	-	TRBV6-1	CAGGNKLNTEAFF	TGTGCCGGGGGGAACAAGTTGAACACTGAAGCTTTCTTT
-	TRBJ1-5	16	-	TRBV14	CASSQDQWYKYQPQHF	TGTGCCAGCAGCCAAGACCAGTGGTACAAATATCAGCCCCAGCATTTT
-	TRBJ1-1	12	-	TRBV29-1	CSVEGQVQEAFF	TGCAGCGTTGAAGGACAGGTACAAGAAGCTTTCTTT
-	TRBJ2-5	15	-	TRBV5-4	CASSRRGGEVETQYF	TGTGCCAGCAGCAGGAGAGGAGGCGAGGTGGAGACCCAGTACTTC
-	TRBJ1-3	14	TRBD1	TRBV6-5	CASNSGTAGNTIYF	TGTGCCAGCAACTCCGGGACAGCTGGAAACACCATATATTTT
-	TRBJ2-7	15	-	TRBV5-8	CASSLPGLPVLEQYF	TGTGCCAGCAGCTTGCCGGGACTCCCGGTACTGGAGCAGTACTTC
-	TRBJ1-3	13	-	TRBV10-2	CASSESLGNTIYF	TGCGCCAGCAGTGAGTCGTTAGGAAACACCATATATTTT
once	TRBJ2-1	14	TRBD2	TRBV27	CATLREGPYNEQFF	TGTGCCACCCTAAGGGAGGGGCCCTACAATGAGCAGTTCTTC
-	TRBJ1-2	14	-	TRBV5-4	CASAKNPDGLGYTF	TGTGCCAGCGCAAAGAACCCGGACGGACTGGGCTACACCTTC
-	TRBJ1-1	11	-	TRBV28	CATRGGLAAFF	TGTGCCACTCGAGGCGGCCTGGCGGCTTTCTTT
once	TRBJ2-4	14	-	TRBV7-2	CASNGSGAKNIQYF	TGTGCCAGCAATGGGTCGGGAGCCAAAAACATTCAGTACTTC
-	TRBJ1-3	17	-	TRBV14	CASSQARTAGAGNTIYF	TGTGCCAGCAGCCAAGCCCGAACAGCGGGGGCTGGAAACACCATATATTTT
-	TRBJ1-2	13	-	TRBV7-8	CASSFINEDGYTF	TGTGCCAGCAGCTTTATAAATGAGGATGGCTACACCTTC
-	TRBJ2-7	16	TRBD1	TRBV28	CASSTRQGVLSYEQYF	TGTGCCAGCAGTACTAGACAGGGGGTCTTATCCTACGAGCAGTACTTC
-	TRBJ2-5	15	TRBD1	TRBV27	CASSYGTGVAETQYF	TGTGCCAGCAGTTACGGGACAGGGGTAGCAGAGACCCAGTACTTC
-	TRBJ2-1	16	-	TRBV4-1	CASSQVGRDRYNEQFF	TGCGCCAGCAGCCAAGTCGGGCGGGACAGATACAATGAGCAGTTCTTC
few	TRBJ1-2	15	-	TRBV25-1	CASSRGSSANYGYTF	TGTGCCAGCAGTAGAGGGAGCTCGGCTAACTATGGCTACACCTTC
-	TRBJ2-5	16	-	TRBV5-3	CARSLRVGRVQETQYF	TGTGCCAGAAGCTTGCGGGTGGGCAGGGTACAAGAGACCCAGTACTTC
few	TRBJ2-7	14	-	TRBV7-9	CASSHSRSVYEQYF	TGTGCCAGCAGCCACTCGAGGTCTGTCTACGAGCAGTACTTC
-	TRBJ2-2	15	TRBD1	TRBV7-7	CACSRTGGGTGELFF	TGTGCCTGCTCCCGGACAGGGGGTGGCACCGGGGAGCTGTTTTTT
once	TRBJ1-2	15	TRBD1	TRBV5-1	CASSVPGQGGYGYTF	TGCGCCAGCAGCGTTCCGGGACAGGGAGGGTATGGCTACACCTTC
-	TRBJ2-3	15	-	TRBV11-2	CASSSPGLSTDTQYF	TGTGCCAGCAGCTCTCCGGGACTGAGCACAGATACGCAGTATTTT
-	TRBJ2-6	13	-	TRBV29-1	CSVDSSGANVLTF	TGCAGCGTTGACAGCTCTGGGGCCAACGTCCTGACTTTC
-	TRBJ1-3	14	-	TRBV18	CASSFDRDGNTIYF	TGTGCCAGCTCCTTCGACAGAGACGGAAACACCATATATTTT
-	TRBJ2-2	15	TRBD1	TRBV6-1	CASSRPTGATGELFF	TGTGCCAGCAGTCGCCCGACAGGGGCCACCGGGGAGCTGTTTTTT
-	TRBJ2-7	13	-	TRBV18	CASSRYSSYEQYF	TGTGCCAGCTCACGGTACAGCTCCTACGAGCAGTACTTC
-	TRBJ2-7	14	TRBD1	TRBV19	CASSMGQGSLKQYF	TGTGCCAGTAGTATGGGACAGGGATCCCTCAAGCAGTACTTC
-	TRBJ1-1	13	-	TRBV5-1	CASRGGEDTEAFF	TGCGCCAGCAGGGGGGGGGAAGACACTGAAGCTTTCTTT